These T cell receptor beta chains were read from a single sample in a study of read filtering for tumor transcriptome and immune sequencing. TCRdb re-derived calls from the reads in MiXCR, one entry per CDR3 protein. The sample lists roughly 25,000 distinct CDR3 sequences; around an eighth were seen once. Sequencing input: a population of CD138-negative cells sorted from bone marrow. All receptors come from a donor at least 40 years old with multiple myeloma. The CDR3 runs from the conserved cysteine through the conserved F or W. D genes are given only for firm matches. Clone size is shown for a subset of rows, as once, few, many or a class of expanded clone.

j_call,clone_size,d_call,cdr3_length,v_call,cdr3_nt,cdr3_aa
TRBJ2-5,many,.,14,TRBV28,TGTGCCAGCAGTTTACCCGACAGACAAGAGACCCAGTACTTC,CASSLPDRQETQYF
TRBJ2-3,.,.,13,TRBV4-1,TGCGCCAGCAGCCTGGCGTCCCCGGATACGCAGTATTTT,CASSLASPDTQYF
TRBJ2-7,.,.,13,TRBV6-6,TGTGCCAAGGCGACGTCTCCTGCCTACGAGCAGTACTTC,CAKATSPAYEQYF
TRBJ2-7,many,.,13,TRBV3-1,TGTGCCAGCAGCCAGGGAGACACAACCGAGCAGTACTTC,CASSQGDTTEQYF
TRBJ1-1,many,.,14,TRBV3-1,TGTGCCAGCAGCCAGCTAGGGGAGAACACTGAAGCTTTCTTT,CASSQLGENTEAFF
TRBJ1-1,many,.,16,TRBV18,TGTGCCAGCTCCCTCACCCTGGACAGCGAGGGCACTGAAGCTTTCTTT,CASSLTLDSEGTEAFF
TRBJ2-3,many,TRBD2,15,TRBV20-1,TGCAGTGCTAGCCCGGGACTAGCGAAGAGAGATACGCAGTATTTT,CSASPGLAKRDTQYF
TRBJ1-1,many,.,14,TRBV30,TGTGCCTGGACTGGAGGGGGATGGAACACTGAAGCTTTCTTT,CAWTGGGWNTEAFF
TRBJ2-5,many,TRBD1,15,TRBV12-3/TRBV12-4,TGTGCCAGCAGTTCAGGACAGGCCCAAATCGCGGCCCAGTACTTC,CASSSGQAQIAAQYF
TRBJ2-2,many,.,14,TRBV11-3,TGTGCCAGCAGCTTACCGGGGAACACCGGGGAGCTGTTTTTT,CASSLPGNTGELFF
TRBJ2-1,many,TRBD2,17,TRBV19,TGTGCCAGTAGCGGCGCACCTAGCGGAGGCTCCTACAATGAGCAGTTCTTC,CASSGAPSGGSYNEQFF
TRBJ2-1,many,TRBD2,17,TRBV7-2,TGTGCCAGCAGCTTAGCGCCGAGGCTAGCGGGAGGGAATGAGCAGTTCTTC,CASSLAPRLAGGNEQFF
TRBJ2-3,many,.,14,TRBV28,TGTGCCAGCAGTTTATCGGGTCAGATCTTCGCGCAGTATTTT,CASSLSGQIFAQYF
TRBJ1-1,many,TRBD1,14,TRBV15,TGTGCCACCAGCAGAGGTACAGGGGGCGCGGGAGCTTTCTTT,CATSRGTGGAGAFF
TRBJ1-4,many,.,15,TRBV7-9,TGTGCCAGCAGCCGCGTAACGACAACTAATGAAAAACTGTTTTTT,CASSRVTTTNEKLFF
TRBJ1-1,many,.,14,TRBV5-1,TGCGCCAGCAGATTGACGGGACAGAACACTGAAGCTTTCTTT,CASRLTGQNTEAFF
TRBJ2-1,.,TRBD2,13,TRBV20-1,TGCAGTGCCGGGAGGGGAGGGGGTACTGAGCAGTTCTTC,CSAGRGGGTEQFF
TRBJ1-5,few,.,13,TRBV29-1,TGCAGCGTTGATCAGGGTCTAAATCAGCCCCAGCATTTT,CSVDQGLNQPQHF
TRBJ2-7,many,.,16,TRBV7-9,TGTGCCAGCAGCCCTCCTCAAACTACACGAACCTACGAGCAGTACTTC,CASSPPQTTRTYEQYF
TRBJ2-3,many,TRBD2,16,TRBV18,TGTGCCAGCTCACCTACCAGCGGGAGACCGACAGATACGCAGTATTTT,CASSPTSGRPTDTQYF
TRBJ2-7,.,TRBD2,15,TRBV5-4,TGTGCCAGCAGCCGCGGGGGGGGGGCGAACTACGAGCAGTACTTC,CASSRGGGANYEQYF
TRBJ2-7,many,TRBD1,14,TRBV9,TGTGCCAGCAGCGCAGAGGACAGGGCCTACGAGCAGTACTTC,CASSAEDRAYEQYF
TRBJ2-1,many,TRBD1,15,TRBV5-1,TGCGCCAGCAGCTTACCTACAGGGGGGTTCGATGAGCAGTTCTTC,CASSLPTGGFDEQFF
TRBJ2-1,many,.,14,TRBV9,TGTGCCAGCGGATTGGGCGGAGACTACAATGAGCAGTTCTTC,CASGLGGDYNEQFF
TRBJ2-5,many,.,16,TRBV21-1,TGTGCCAGCAGCAAGGAGAGGACAGGGAAGGGAGAGACCCAGTACTTC,CASSKERTGKGETQYF
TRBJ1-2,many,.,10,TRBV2,TGTGCCAGCAGCGCCTATGGCTACACCTTC,CASSAYGYTF
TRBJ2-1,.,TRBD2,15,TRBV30,TGTGCCTGCAGTCACTCTAGCGGGAGCCGGAATGAGCAGTTCTTC,CACSHSSGSRNEQFF
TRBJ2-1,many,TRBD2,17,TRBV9,TGTGCCAGCAGCGTAGGCCTAGCGGGAAGCTCCTACAATGAGCAGTTCTTC,CASSVGLAGSSYNEQFF
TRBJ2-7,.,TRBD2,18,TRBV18,TGTGCCAGCACTCTAAATCAACCGACTAGCGGGAGGGCCTACGAGCAGTACTTC,CASTLNQPTSGRAYEQYF
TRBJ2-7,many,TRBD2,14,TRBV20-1,TGCAGTGCTGGTAGCGGGAGTCAACTCTACGAGCAGTACTTC,CSAGSGSQLYEQYF
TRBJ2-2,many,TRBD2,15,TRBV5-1,TGCGCCAGCAGCTTTACTAGCGGGGATACCGGGGAGCTGTTTTTT,CASSFTSGDTGELFF
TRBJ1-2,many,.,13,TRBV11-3,TGTGCCAGCAGCTTAGGTCAAGGCTATGGCTACACCTTC,CASSLGQGYGYTF
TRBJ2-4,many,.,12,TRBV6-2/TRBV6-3,TGTGCCAGCAGTTACAATGGAAACATTCAGTACTTC,CASSYNGNIQYF
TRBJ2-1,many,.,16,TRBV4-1,TGCGCCAGCAGCCAAGACCCGGCCCCCCCCTTCGATGAGCAGTTCTTC,CASSQDPAPPFDEQFF
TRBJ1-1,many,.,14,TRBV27,TGTGCCAGCAGTTCCCCACAGGGAGGATCGGTGGCTTTCTTT,CASSSPQGGSVAFF
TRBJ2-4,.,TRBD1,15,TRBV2,TGTGCCAGCGGAACCGGGACAGGGGCCAAAAACATTCAGTACTTC,CASGTGTGAKNIQYF
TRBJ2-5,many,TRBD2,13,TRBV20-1,TGCAGTGCTGGACTAGCGGGAGTAGAGACCCAGTACTTC,CSAGLAGVETQYF
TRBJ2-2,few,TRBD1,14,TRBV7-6,TGTGCCAGCGGTACAGGGGCGAACACCGGGGAGCTGTTTTTT,CASGTGANTGELFF
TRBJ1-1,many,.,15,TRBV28,TGTGCCAGCAGTTTGCACACTCCCCGACTTATTCAAGCTTTCTTT,CASSLHTPRLIQAFF
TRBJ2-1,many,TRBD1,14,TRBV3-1,TGTGCCAGCAGTCGGACAGGGAGTAACAATGAGCAGTTCTTC,CASSRTGSNNEQFF
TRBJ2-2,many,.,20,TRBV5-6,TGTGCCAGCAGACCATTGGTATCTATGTGGGGGCAACCGAACACCGGGGAGCTGTTTTTT,CASRPLVSMWGQPNTGELFF
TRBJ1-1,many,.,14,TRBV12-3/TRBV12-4,TGTGCCAGCACCCGGGCCCCTCAAGGGACTGAAGCTTTCTTT,CASTRAPQGTEAFF
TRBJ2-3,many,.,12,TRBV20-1,TGCAGTGGAGTGGGGGGGCCAGATACGCAGTATTTT,CSGVGGPDTQYF
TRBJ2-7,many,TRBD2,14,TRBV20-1,TGCAGTGTACAGACTAGCGGCCCCTCCTACGAGCAGTACTTC,CSVQTSGPSYEQYF
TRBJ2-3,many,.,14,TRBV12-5,TGTGCTAGTGGTTCGGGTTCCGTCACAGATACGCAGTATTTT,CASGSGSVTDTQYF
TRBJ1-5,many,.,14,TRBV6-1,TGTGCCAGCAGGAGGTCGGGGAGCAATCAGCCCCAGCATTTT,CASRRSGSNQPQHF
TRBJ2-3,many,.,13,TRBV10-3,TGTGCCATCAGCCTCGGTCCCACAGATACGCAGTATTTT,CAISLGPTDTQYF
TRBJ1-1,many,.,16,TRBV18,TGTGCCAGCTCACCAGATCTGGGAAGCGGGAAAACTGAAGCTTTCTTT,CASSPDLGSGKTEAFF
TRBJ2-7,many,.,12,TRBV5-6,TGTGCCAGCAGTCTGCAGGGCTACGAGCAGTACTTC,CASSLQGYEQYF
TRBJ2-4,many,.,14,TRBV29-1,TGCAGCGGACGACTCACAGGGTACGAAAACATTCAGTACTTC,CSGRLTGYENIQYF
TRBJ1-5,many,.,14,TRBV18,TGTGCCAGCTCACCAGGACAGAGCAATCAGCCCCAGCATTTT,CASSPGQSNQPQHF
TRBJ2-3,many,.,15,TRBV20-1,TGCAGTGCTGCAGGCTTCATTTCCGACACAGATACGCAGTATTTT,CSAAGFISDTDTQYF
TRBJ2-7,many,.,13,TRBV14,TGTGCCAGCAGCCGTTCGAAGGCCTACGAGCAGTACTTC,CASSRSKAYEQYF
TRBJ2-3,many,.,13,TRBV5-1,TGCGCCAGCAGACGGGCCTTCACAGATACGCAGTATTTT,CASRRAFTDTQYF
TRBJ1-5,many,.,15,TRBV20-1,TGCAGTGCTAGTGTTTCGTCACGAGGGGGTCAGCCCCAGCATTTT,CSASVSSRGGQPQHF
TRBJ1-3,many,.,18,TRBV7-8,TGTGCCAGCAGCTTAGGGCACTGGGGTAAACCTTCTGGAAACACCATATATTTT,CASSLGHWGKPSGNTIYF
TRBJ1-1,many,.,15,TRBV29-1,TGCAGCTTCCTACCTACTTGGGGTTCGAACACTGAAGCTTTCTTT,CSFLPTWGSNTEAFF
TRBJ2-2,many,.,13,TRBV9,TGTGCCAGCAGCGTAGTGGAAACCGGGGAGCTGTTTTTT,CASSVVETGELFF
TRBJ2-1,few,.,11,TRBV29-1,TGCAGCGTTCATCGACTAGGCGAGCAGTTCTTC,CSVHRLGEQFF